These 18 T cell receptor beta chains share one sample of origin, sequenced in a study of blood T cell repertoires in COVID-19. TCRdb keeps only in-frame clones here, not all; method: immunoSEQ multiplex PCR. Altogether 100,000 to 150,000 clones are present, approximately 83% being singletons, with the ten largest covering 10% to 15%. Sequenced material: peripheral blood. The receptors shown here come from a man aged 55 to 70 with acute or convalescent COVID-19.

The chain uses TRBV18 and TRBJ2-3; tentative D call: TRBD2 (6 bases). The CDR3 consists of 14 residues. Germline CDR1 and CDR2: KGHSH and LQKENI. Between the trimmed V and J ends, which lost 6 bases and 4 bases, there was a span of 14 bases. In DNA form, the CDR3 reads TGTGCCAGCTCCCCCGGGCGGGACTCAGATACGCAGTATTTT. This gives the protein CASSPGRDSDTQYF.

This chain joins TRBV30 and TRBJ2-5; 10 bases map to TRBD2. Germline V CDR1 and CDR2: GTSNPN, SVGIG (reference sequence). V lost 1 base to trimming and J lost 5 bases; unmatched junction nucleotides: 1. The CDR3 is made up of 13 amino acids. This CDR3 reads CAWSGSGRETQYF. For the CDR3, the DNA is TGTGCCTGGAGTGGTAGCGGGAGGGAGACCCAGTACTTC.

V is TRBV28 and J is TRBJ1-2; 7 nucleotides line up with TRBD1. Germline lookup yields CDR1 MDHEN and CDR2 SYDVKM. The CDR3 has 15 residues. V lost 3 bases, J lost 8 bases, and 12 bases stayed unmatched. CDR3 nucleotides: TGTGCCAGCAGTTTGGGAGGCGGACAGGCGGGCGGCTACACCTTC. It encodes CASSLGGGQAGGYTF.

The chain couples TRBV29-1 to TRBJ2-1; 10 bases line up with TRBD1. Germline lookup yields CDR1 SQVTM and CDR2 ANQGSEA. Trimming at V came to 7 bases and at J to 2 bases, leaving 8 bases not matched to a gene. CDR3 length equals 15 residues. CDR3 in DNA: TGCAGCGCCCACGCGGGACAGGGGACCTACAATGAGCAGTTCTTC. This translates into CSAHAGQGTYNEQFF.

This chain connects TRBV7-3 to TRBJ2-2; no firm D call. There are 12 residues in the CDR3. Trimming left V 4 bases short and J 4 bases short, with 4 bases between. Germline CDR1 reads SGHTA; CDR2 reads FQGTGA. The DNA for the CDR3 is TGTGCCAGCAGCTACTCCACCGGGGAGCTGTTTTTT. Amino acid sequence: CASSYSTGELFF.

The V call is TRBV3-1 (or the pseudogene TRBV3-2), the J call TRBJ2-1; 12 bases match TRBD2. The CDR3 is made up of 15 amino acids. CDR1 and CDR2 from the germline V gene are LGHDT and YNNKEL (reference sequence). With V trimmed by 4 bases and J by 7 bases, 5 bases remained unmatched. The CDR3 protein is CASSPPLAGGNEQFF. DNA for the CDR3: TGTGCCAGCAGCCCCCCCCTAGCGGGAGGGAATGAGCAGTTCTTC.

The rearrangement joins TRBV3-1 (or the pseudogene TRBV3-2) to TRBJ2-1, with 10 bases that match TRBD1. J lost 7 bases, V lost 4 bases, and 10 bases had no gene match. CDR1 is LGHDT and CDR2 is YNNKEL in the germline V gene (reference sequence). The CDR3 length is 16 residues. The DNA for the CDR3 is TGTGCCAGCAGCCCTTCTGGGGACAGGGGTGTTAATGAGCAGTTCTTC. Translated, it gives CASSPSGDRGVNEQFF.

This chain joins TRBV19 and TRBJ2-1; 12 bases fit TRBD2. The ends lost 6 bases at V and 5 bases at J; junction bases unmatched: 20. In germline, CDR1 is LNHDA, CDR2 SQIVND (reference sequence). The CDR3 extends over 20 amino acids. CDR3 coding DNA: TGTGCCAGTAGCGCATCTCCGGGACTAGCGGGTCAAAGGGGGAACAATGAGCAGTTCTTC. As protein: CASSASPGLAGQRGNNEQFF.

The J gene is TRBJ2-2, the V gene TRBV7-3; D is perhaps TRBD1 (5 bases). This CDR3 contains 14 residues. The V gene's germline CDR1 is SGHTA and CDR2 FQGTGA. The ends were cut back, 6 bases at V and 2 bases at J, with 10 bases in the middle. DNA of the CDR3: TGTGCCAGCAGAAGACAGTTAAACACCGGGGAGCTGTTTTTT. This translates into CASRRQLNTGELFF.

A few counts support this clone. The gene calls are TRBV29-1 and TRBJ1-2; D perhaps matches TRBD1 (5 bases). The V gene lost 7 bases and the J gene lost 4 bases, with 10 bases spanning the gap. Germline CDR1 is SQVTM and CDR2 is ANQGSEA. The CDR3 runs to 11 residues. CDR3 DNA sequence: TGCAGCGGCAGGGTAGGCTATGGCTACACCTTC. It encodes CSGRVGYGYTF.

The chain couples TRBV24-1 to TRBJ2-3, with TRBD1 matching 7 bases. The CDR3 contains 16 residues. Germline V gene sequence: CDR1 KGHDR, CDR2 SFDVKD. V dropped 0 bases and J dropped 2; count of bases not matched to a gene: 4. The chain's CDR3 is CATSDLHGQDTDTQYF. The DNA for the CDR3 is TGTGCCACCAGTGATTTGCATGGACAGGACACAGATACGCAGTATTTT.

V and J are TRBV28 and TRBJ1-5; 10 positions agree with TRBD1. Germline V gene sequence: CDR1 MDHEN, CDR2 SYDVKM. With 3 bases clipped from V and 0 bases from J, the junction kept 5 bases outside the gene matches. The CDR3 sequence is 17 residues long. CDR3 region: CASSLGTGVYSNQPQHF. Here the CDR3 DNA reads TGTGCCAGCAGTTTGGGGACAGGGGTTTATAGCAATCAGCCCCAGCATTTT.

The DNA for the CDR3 is TGTGCCAGCAGCATCGAACAGGGTCGGAGTCAGCCCCAGCATTTT. Translation gives CASSIEQGRSQPQHF. The chain combines TRBV4-2 with TRBJ1-5, with D possibly being TRBD1 (6 bases). V was cut by 5 bases and J by 6 bases, with 17 bases left in between. The CDR3 is made up of 15 amino acids. CDR1 and CDR2 (germline): LGHNA, YNFKEQ.

The gene calls are TRBV6-5 and TRBJ2-7; 8 bases align to TRBD2. The CDR3 extends over 14 amino acids. The V and J ends lost 2 bases and 2 bases, in that order; junction bases with no gene match: 2. Germline lookup yields CDR1 MNHEY and CDR2 SVGAGI. The CDR3 protein is CASSYRGGPYEQYF. The CDR3 DNA reads TGTGCCAGCAGTTACCGCGGGGGGCCCTACGAGCAGTACTTC.

The genes are TRBV6-5 and TRBJ2-2; D is perhaps TRBD2 (5 bases). The CDR3 consists of 16 residues. Per germline, CDR1 MNHEY and CDR2 SVGAGI. Trimming left V 0 bases short and J 4 bases short, with 12 bases between. The CDR3 region is CASSYSPAAGTGELFF. CDR3 nucleotide sequence: TGTGCCAGCAGTTACTCCCCAGCGGCGGGCACCGGGGAGCTGTTTTTT.

The genes are TRBV18 and TRBJ1-1; 7 bases agree with TRBD1. The V segment lost 2 bases and the J segment 4 bases; nucleotides outside the gene matches: 7. Germline V gene data show CDR1 as KGHSH and CDR2 as LQKENI. This CDR3 region has 15 residues. CDR3 sequence: CASSPRTGPGTEAFF. CDR3 DNA: TGTGCCAGCTCACCAAGGACAGGCCCGGGCACTGAAGCTTTCTTT.

The chain couples TRBV7-6 to TRBJ1-6, with 10 bases matching TRBD1. Germline assignment: CDR1 SGHVS and CDR2 FNYEAQ. With V trimmed by 5 bases and J by 7 bases, 8 bases remained unmatched. The CDR3 has 16 amino acids. CDR3 protein: CASSQTGTGANSPLHF. The CDR3 DNA is TGTGCCAGCAGCCAGACCGGGACAGGGGCGAATTCACCCCTCCACTTT.

This clone occurred a few times. J is TRBJ2-2 and V is TRBV5-1; the D gene is possibly TRBD2 (6 bases). This CDR3 has 15 amino acids. Germline V gene lookup returns CDR1 SGHRS and CDR2 YFSETQ. Trimming left V 7 bases short and J 4 bases short, with 17 bases between. CDR3 amino acids: CASRRDSGGTGELFF. In DNA form, the CDR3 reads TGCGCCAGCCGGAGGGACTCTGGGGGCACCGGGGAGCTGTTTTTT.